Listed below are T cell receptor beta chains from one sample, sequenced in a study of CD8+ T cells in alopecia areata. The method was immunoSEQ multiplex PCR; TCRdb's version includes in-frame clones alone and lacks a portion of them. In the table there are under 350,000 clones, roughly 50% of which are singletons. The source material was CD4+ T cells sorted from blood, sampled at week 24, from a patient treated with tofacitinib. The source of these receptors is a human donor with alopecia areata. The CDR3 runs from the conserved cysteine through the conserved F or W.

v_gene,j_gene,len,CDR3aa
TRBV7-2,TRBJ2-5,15,CASSLSGTGQETQYF
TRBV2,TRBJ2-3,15,CASCLQQPSTDTQYF
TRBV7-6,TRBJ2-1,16,CASSFTLRGGNNEQFF
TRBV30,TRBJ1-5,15,CAWSALRQGRQPQHF
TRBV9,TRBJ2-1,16,CASSVVGGSSYNEQFF
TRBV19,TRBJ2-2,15,CASSILTSNTGELFF
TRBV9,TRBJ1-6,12,CASGPDNSPLHF
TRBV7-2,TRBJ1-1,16,CASSSYSIVLNTEAFF
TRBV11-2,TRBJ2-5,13,CASSPSIRETQYF
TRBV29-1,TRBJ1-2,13,CSVENRANYGYTF
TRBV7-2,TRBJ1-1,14,CASSFIGGNTEAFF
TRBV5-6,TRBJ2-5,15,CASSFGVQGGETQYF
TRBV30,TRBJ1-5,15,CAWRVGGGGVQPQHF
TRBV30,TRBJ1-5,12,CAWSGGNQPQHF
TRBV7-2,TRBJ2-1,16,CASSPRTSGVNNEQFF
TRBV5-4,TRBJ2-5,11,CASSIGETQYF
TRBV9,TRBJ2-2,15,CASSVVLGGTGELFF
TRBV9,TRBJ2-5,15,CASSEGTSGGETQYF
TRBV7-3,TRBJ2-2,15,CASSFRGEQTGELFF
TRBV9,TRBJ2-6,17,CASSGRDRGLGANVLTF
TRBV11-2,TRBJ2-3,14,CASSRLTVTDTQYF
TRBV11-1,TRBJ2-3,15,CASSSPGLGTDTQYF
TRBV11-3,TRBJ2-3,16,CASSHGLAVTPDTQYF
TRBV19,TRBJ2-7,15,CASSMIGFTPYEQYF
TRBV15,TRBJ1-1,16,CATSRTRQGRNTEAFF
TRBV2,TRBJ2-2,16,CASKLGRVANTGELFF
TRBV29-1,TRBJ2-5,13,CSVATSGQETQYF
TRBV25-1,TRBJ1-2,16,CASRETGGPTNYGYTF
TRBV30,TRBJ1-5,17,CAWSSARTGNSNQPQHF
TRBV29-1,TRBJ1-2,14,CSVVLGTPNYGYTF
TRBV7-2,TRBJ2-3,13,CASRKGAKDTQYF
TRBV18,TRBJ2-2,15,CASSPPGDYTGELFF
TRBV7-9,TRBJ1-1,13,CASSLAGVTEAFF
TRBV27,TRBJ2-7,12,CASADPSYEQYF
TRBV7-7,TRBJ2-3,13,CASSLGRTDTQYF
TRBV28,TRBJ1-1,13,CASFDLSWTEAFF
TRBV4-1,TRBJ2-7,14,CASSQRIGRVEQYF
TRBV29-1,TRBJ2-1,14,CSGTSGGSYNEQFF
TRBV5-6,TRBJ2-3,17,CASSLLGLAEGTDTQYF
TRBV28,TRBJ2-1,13,CASSLVGTHEQFF
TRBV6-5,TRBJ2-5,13,CASSRPGSQTQYF
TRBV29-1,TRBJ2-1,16,CSVRGLAGGVGYEQFF
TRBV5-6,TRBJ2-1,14,CASSLADRGNEQFF
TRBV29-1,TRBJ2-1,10,CSVAVYEQFF
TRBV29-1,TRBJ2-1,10,CSVASNEQFF
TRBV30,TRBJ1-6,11,CACNRDSPLHF
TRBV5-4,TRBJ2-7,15,CASSRKPGQGDEQYF
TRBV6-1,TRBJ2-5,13,CASRASGQETQYF
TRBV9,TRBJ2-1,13,CASSVDRTTQQFF
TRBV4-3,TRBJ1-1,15,CASSQELERNTEAFF
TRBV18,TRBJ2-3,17,CASSPFPGPNLTDTQYF
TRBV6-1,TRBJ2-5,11,CASSEGETQYF
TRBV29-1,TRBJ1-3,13,CSALVGAGNTIYF
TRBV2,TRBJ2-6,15,CASRQGASGANVLTF
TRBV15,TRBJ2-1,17,CATSRDVRIRGGNEQFF
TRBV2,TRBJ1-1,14,CASSAPGAGAEAFF
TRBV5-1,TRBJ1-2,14,CASSPEGDIYGYTF
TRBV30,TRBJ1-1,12,CASLTRGIEAFF
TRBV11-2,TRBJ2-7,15,CASSLDRDFPYEQYF
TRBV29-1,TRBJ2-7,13,CSVPGLGVYEQYF